A selection of T cell receptor beta chains follows, all from one sample in a study of cytomegalovirus exposure and HLA in healthy donors. Generated by immunoSEQ multiplex PCR, the TCRdb table keeps only in-frame clones and is missing some. The table lists nearly 200,000 clones, roughly 80% of them singletons. The source material was PBMCs. All receptors come from a male donor in good health and CMV-seropositive. CDR3s include the opening cysteine and the closing phenylalanine or tryptophan. The D gene is left open where the match is weak. Clone sizes are given selectively: once, few, many, or a class where the clone is expanded.

clone size	V gene	D gene	J gene	CDR3 DNA	CDR3 protein
.	TRBV9	TRBD2	TRBJ2-7	TGTGCCAGCAGCGTAGCGAGTAGCGGGCCGCTCGAGCAGTACTTC	CASSVASSGPLEQYF
.	TRBV7-9	.	TRBJ1-2	TGTTCCAGCAGCTTAGCGGGAGGAGGGAAAGGCTATGGCTACACCTTC	CSSSLAGGGKGYGYTF
.	TRBV7-3	.	TRBJ2-3	TGTGCCAGCAGCTTAAGCGGTCGCGGGGTATCCACAGATACGCAGTATTTT	CASSLSGRGVSTDTQYF
.	TRBV7-3	TRBD1	TRBJ1-2	TGTGCCAGCAGCGCGGGACAGGAAGAAAGGGCCTATGGCTACACCTTC	CASSAGQEERAYGYTF
once	TRBV19	TRBD1	TRBJ2-4	TGTGCCAGCAAACTCCCCGGGACAGGGAACGCCAAAAACATTCAGTACTTC	CASKLPGTGNAKNIQYF
.	TRBV21-1	.	TRBJ2-7	TGTGCCAGCAGCAAAGGAGGGATCGGGGACAGGGGTACCTACGAGCAGTACTTC	CASSKGGIGDRGTYEQYF
.	TRBV29-1	TRBD1	TRBJ1-1	TGCAGCGTTCCAAGACCCCGGACAGGGAGGGAGGGCACTGAAGCTTTCTTT	CSVPRPRTGREGTEAFF
.	TRBV10-3	.	TRBJ2-7	TGTGCCATCTGGGAAACTAGCTTTCGCGAGCAGTACTTC	CAIWETSFREQYF
.	TRBV7-9	.	TRBJ2-7	TGTGCTATCAAAACCCCAGGTGTACAGGGTAAGGACGAGCAGTACTTC	CAIKTPGVQGKDEQYF
.	TRBV5-6	.	TRBJ2-7	TGTGCCAGCAGCTTCAGCAGGGCCGAGCAGTACTTC	CASSFSRAEQYF
few	TRBV6-5	.	TRBJ2-1	TGTGCCAGCAGTTACCCCGGGAAGCCCAATGAGCAGTTCTTC	CASSYPGKPNEQFF
.	TRBV28	.	TRBJ1-2	TGTGCCAGCAGTCCCCGGGGGATCTATGGCTACACCTTC	CASSPRGIYGYTF
.	TRBV5-1	TRBD2	TRBJ2-2	TGCGCCAGCAGCCTAGCGGGAAACACCGGGGAGCTGTTTTTT	CASSLAGNTGELFF
.	TRBV7-8	.	TRBJ1-3	TGTGCCAGCAGCTTAGACAAAGCCAGGGCAACGAACACCATATATTTT	CASSLDKARATNTIYF
.	TRBV11-2	.	TRBJ1-6	TGTGCCAGCAGCTTAGATATGGAGTCACCCCTCCACTTT	CASSLDMESPLHF
.	TRBV27	TRBD1	TRBJ1-6	TGTGCCAGCAGATCGGGACAGAATAATTCACCCCTCCACTTT	CASRSGQNNSPLHF
few	TRBV2	TRBD1	TRBJ1-2	TGTGCCAGCAAAGGGACAGTGGATGGCTACACCTTC	CASKGTVDGYTF
.	TRBV5-6	.	TRBJ2-3	TGTGCCAGCAGTTCCACAGAGGGCGCAGATACGCAGTATTTT	CASSSTEGADTQYF
.	TRBV14	.	TRBJ1-6	TGTGCCAGCAGCCAAGTAGTGGGAGGGGTGGCTTCACCCCTCCACTTT	CASSQVVGGVASPLHF
.	TRBV10-3	TRBD1	TRBJ1-5	TGTGCCATCAGTCCGGGACAGGGGTATCAGCCCCAGCATTTT	CAISPGQGYQPQHF
.	TRBV6-1	.	TRBJ1-1	TGTGCCAGCAGTTATTGGGGGGGGGAAACTGAAGCTTTCTTT	CASSYWGGETEAFF
.	TRBV30	.	TRBJ1-1	TGTGCCTGGAGTTCCTCAACCAGGAACACTGAAGCTTTCTTT	CAWSSSTRNTEAFF
.	TRBV11-1	TRBD2	TRBJ2-1	TGTGCCAGCAGCTTAAGGCCTAGCGGGGTGTACAATGAGCAGTTCTTC	CASSLRPSGVYNEQFF
.	TRBV6-4	TRBD1	TRBJ2-7	TGTGCCAGCAGTTTGACAGGGGGCGACGAGCAGTACTTC	CASSLTGGDEQYF
.	TRBV28	.	TRBJ2-6	TGTGCCAGCAGTTTTCCGGGACACTTGCTCTCTGGGGCCAACGTCCTGACTTTC	CASSFPGHLLSGANVLTF
.	TRBV9	.	TRBJ2-1	TGTGCCAGCGGGGGGGCAAGTTACGATGAGCAGTTCTTC	CASGGASYDEQFF
.	TRBV7-2	.	TRBJ1-4	TGTGCCAGCAGCAAAGAGGGAGGGGTTAATGAAAAACTGTTTTTT	CASSKEGGVNEKLFF
.	TRBV30	.	TRBJ2-7	TGTGCCTGGAGTGTAGGGGCAATGGGGGAGCAGTACTTC	CAWSVGAMGEQYF
.	TRBV27	TRBD2	TRBJ2-7	TGTGCCAGCAGTGGAGGGACATTAGCGGGAGTCGTCAGTTACGAGCAGTACTTC	CASSGGTLAGVVSYEQYF
.	TRBV6-1	.	TRBJ1-5	TGTGCCAGCAGTGAGGCAGACAATCAGCCCCAGCATTTT	CASSEADNQPQHF
few	TRBV28	TRBD1	TRBJ1-1	TGTGCCAGCAGCCCACAGGGGGCTGGAGCTTTCTTT	CASSPQGAGAFF
once	TRBV9	TRBD2	TRBJ2-7	TGTGCCAGCAGCGTAGATAGCGGGGGAACCTACGAGCAGTACTTC	CASSVDSGGTYEQYF
.	TRBV5-5	.	TRBJ1-1	TGTGCCAGCAGCGACAGGCGTGAAGCTTTCTTT	CASSDRREAFF
.	TRBV10-3	.	TRBJ2-5	TGTGCCATCAGTGAGGTAGCCCGACCGATACAAGAGACCCAGTACTTC	CAISEVARPIQETQYF
.	TRBV2	.	TRBJ1-1	TGTGCCAGCAGGCGCCTGGAGGTGGCGGAAGCTTTCTTT	CASRRLEVAEAFF
.	TRBV6-6	TRBD1	TRBJ1-4	TGTGCCAGCAGTTACCCGGACAGGGGTGAGGAAAAACTGTTTTTT	CASSYPDRGEEKLFF
.	TRBV14	TRBD1	TRBJ2-5	TGTGCCAGCAGCCAGGCAGGGGGCTTGAAGACCCAGTACTTC	CASSQAGGLKTQYF
.	TRBV27	.	TRBJ1-6	TGTGCCAGCAGCTTATTGGGGACACGGGCTGTTTATTCACCCCTCCACTTT	CASSLLGTRAVYSPLHF
.	TRBV15	TRBD1	TRBJ2-7	TGTGCCACCAGCAGAGGGGGACAGGGGTTCCACGAGCAGTACTTC	CATSRGGQGFHEQYF
.	TRBV15	TRBD1	TRBJ2-3	TGTGCCACCAGCACCTGGACAGGATCCACAGATACGCAGTATTTT	CATSTWTGSTDTQYF
.	TRBV4-3	TRBD2	TRBJ2-3	TGCGCCAGCAGCCAAGGGTGGGGGGGGACAGATACGCAGTATTTT	CASSQGWGGTDTQYF
.	TRBV6-1	TRBD1	TRBJ2-7	TGTGCCAGCAGCTCGCAGGGGGCATCATACGAGCAGTACTTC	CASSSQGASYEQYF
few	TRBV6-5	TRBD2	TRBJ2-7	TGTGCCAGCAGTTACTTAGCGGGAAGGCACGAGCAGTACTTC	CASSYLAGRHEQYF
.	TRBV14	.	TRBJ1-1	TGTGCCAGCAGCCAAGAAAGGGGTTACACTGAAGCTTTCTTT	CASSQERGYTEAFF
.	TRBV28	.	TRBJ2-7	TGTGCCAGCAGTTCAGGGGTCGTCTCATTCTACGAGCAGTACTTC	CASSSGVVSFYEQYF
.	TRBV19	TRBD1	TRBJ1-5	TGTGCCAGTAACAGGGGATTGAGCAATCAGCCCCAGCATTTT	CASNRGLSNQPQHF
.	TRBV18	.	TRBJ2-3	TGTGCCAGCTCACCATCCAGGGTAGGCACAGATACGCAGTATTTT	CASSPSRVGTDTQYF
.	TRBV29-1	TRBD1	TRBJ1-4	TGCAGCGTGGGGGCTGGACAGGCCTCTAATGAAAAACTGTTTTTT	CSVGAGQASNEKLFF
.	TRBV7-2	.	TRBJ2-6	TGTGCCACCTTACCCTGGAGCTCTGGGGCCAACGTCCTGACTTTC	CATLPWSSGANVLTF
few	TRBV5-6	.	TRBJ2-7	TGTGCCAGCAGCTTGGCAGGATCCTACGAGCAGTACTTC	CASSLAGSYEQYF
.	TRBV7-6	TRBD2	TRBJ2-7	TGTGCCAGCAGCCCGCGACTAGCGGGGGCCTACGAGCAGTACTTC	CASSPRLAGAYEQYF
.	TRBV29-1	TRBD1	TRBJ2-7	TGCAGCGTTAGAGACAGGGGGACCTACGAGCAGTACTTC	CSVRDRGTYEQYF
few	TRBV19	.	TRBJ1-5	TGTGCCAGTAGTATAGGAGGCAGCAATCAGCCCCAGCATTTT	CASSIGGSNQPQHF